The next 10 T cell receptor beta chains were all read from a single sample in a study of T cell responses to AZD1222 COVID-19 vaccine. Produced via immunoSEQ multiplex PCR; TCRdb's table is partial and in-frame only. The table includes roughly 180,000 clones, 91% detected once. The material sequenced was peripheral blood, taken on day 0 of AZD1222 vaccination. All receptors derive from an adult in good health.

This chain joins TRBV4-3 and TRBJ2-4; 9 bases are a match to TRBD2. The CDR3 is made up of 14 amino acids. V was pared by 3 bases and J by 10 bases, with 7 bases of the junction left unmatched. Germline CDR1 is LGHNA and CDR2 is YSLEER. As DNA, the CDR3 is TGCGCCAGCAGCCAGCTAGCGGGAAAGGGGATTCAGTACTTC. Residues: CASSQLAGKGIQYF.

This chain uses TRBV5-8 with TRBJ2-7; TRBD1 might be the D (5 bases). Germline V CDR1 and CDR2: SGHTS, YDEGEE. This CDR3 comprises 17 residues. Trimming shortened V by 4 bases and J by 4 bases, and 24 bases separated the two germline ends. The CDR3 DNA is TGTGCCAGCAGCCCCCTCAGGGCACCCTGGTATAGTTACGAGCAGTACTTC. Residues: CASSPLRAPWYSYEQYF.

The V gene is TRBV12-5, the J gene TRBJ1-1, with D uncertain. Germline V gene lookup returns CDR1 LGHNT and CDR2 FRNRAP. The V and J ends lost 6 bases and 11 bases respectively, with 16 bases between them. This CDR3 is 12 amino acids long. CDR3 region: CASGPAGLRAFF. The DNA for the CDR3 is TGTGCTAGTGGCCCGGCGGGGTTGAGGGCTTTCTTT. The complete variable domain, with remaining parts taken from reference TRBV12-5 and TRBJ1-1, reads DARVTQTPRHKVTEMGQEVTMRCQPILGHNTVFWYRQTMMQGLELLAYFRNRAPLDDSGMPKDRFSAEMPDATLATLKIQPSEPRDSAVYFCASGPAGLRAFFGQGTRLTVV.

J is TRBJ2-1 and V is TRBV24-1, with a weak D call TRBD2 (6 bases). The CDR3 is made up of 15 amino acids. Germline assignment: CDR1 KGHDR and CDR2 SFDVKD. V dropped 1 base and J dropped 6 bases, with 12 bases sitting between them. CDR3 DNA sequence: TGTGCCACCAGTGATTTTGCCGGGACTCGCAATGAGCAGTTCTTC. Translated: CATSDFAGTRNEQFF.

The V and J genes are TRBV6-5 and TRBJ1-4; D not certain. Germline-derived CDR1 and CDR2 are MNHEY and SVGAGI. The CDR3 loop spans 13 amino acids. Trimming stripped 6 bases from V and 7 bases from J, with 12 bases between. The CDR3 nucleotides are TGTGCCAGCAGCGGAGCCCCCGGTGAAAAACTGTTTTTT. Its translation: CASSGAPGEKLFF.

This chain uses TRBV5-1 with TRBJ1-1; TRBD1 aligns across 7 bases. The CDR3 length is 13 residues. Germline trimming cut 6 bases from V and 7 bases from J; bases unmatched to any gene: 9. Germline loops: CDR1 SGHRS, CDR2 YFSETQ. The CDR3 loop is CASTPGQGGEAFF. The CDR3 region has the DNA TGCGCCAGCACCCCTGGGCAGGGGGGTGAAGCTTTCTTT.

This clone was recorded only once. The V gene is TRBV5-6, the J gene TRBJ1-2, with D unresolved. The CDR3 runs to 15 residues. Per the germline V gene, CDR1 is SGHDT and CDR2 is YYEEEE. The ends were cut back, 4 bases at V and 4 bases at J, with 17 bases in the middle. The CDR3 spells CASSPTPGLSYGYTF. DNA of the CDR3: TGTGCCAGCAGCCCCACCCCCGGACTGAGCTATGGCTACACCTTC.

This chain connects TRBV10-3 to TRBJ1-1; D is unresolved. Trimming left V 0 bases short and J 1 base short, with 3 bases between. The CDR3 loop spans 13 amino acids. CDR1 is ENHRY and CDR2 is SYGVKD in the germline V gene. In DNA form, the CDR3 reads TGTGCCATCAGTGAGTCGAGGAACACTGAAGCTTTCTTT. Translated, it gives CAISESRNTEAFF.

The chain employs TRBV21-1 and TRBJ2-7; TRBD2 reflects the table's D call only, with no check against the DNA. TRBV21-1 is marked as a pseudogene. The CDR3 covers 18 residues. For the CDR3, the DNA is TGTGCCAGCAGCAAAGCGCATGGTAGGACTAATTTAGCCTACGAGCAGTACTTC. It codes for CASSKAHGRTNLAYEQYF.

This clone was detected only a few times. The chain uses TRBV4-1 and TRBJ1-6; D call uncertain. Trimming pared 1 base from V and 0 bases from J, leaving 7 bases between. The CDR3 has 16 residues. CDR1 and CDR2 from the germline V gene are MGHRA and YSYEKL. The CDR3: CASSQVPGSYNSPLHF. As DNA, the CDR3 is TGCGCCAGCAGCCAAGTGCCGGGCTCCTATAATTCACCCCTCCACTTT.